This entry describes one T cell receptor (beta chain). Antigen specificity is unknown. This CDR3 is built from 13 residues. V was trimmed by 8 bases and J by 8 bases, leaving 15 bases between them. From germline, CDR1 is LNHDA and CDR2 SQIVND (reference sequence). The sample belongs to a study of OX40 agonist ivuxolimab in advanced cancers. About the research overall: Ivuxolimab, an antibody acting as an agonist of OX40 (CD134), was used to treat patients. Patients were roughly 83% male with ages about 20 to 79, mean roughly 64.

Study-level findings and limits: Relative to CD4+ cells, CD8+ T cells on average had more expanded clones. Dosing at 0.1 to 3.0 mg/kg was accompanied by clonal expansion of CD4+ and CD8+ blood T cells by week 6.

Sequencing was performed with immunoSEQ multiplex PCR; in TCRdb, only in-frame clones are kept and a portion is missing. The sample lists under 70,000 clones; about nine tenths were seen once. The chain links TRBV19 to TRBJ1-4, with a possible D match to TRBD1 (6 bases). The source is an adult with an advanced solid tumor such as melanoma, head and neck, liver or kidney cancer. Sequencing was performed on CD4+ or CD8+ T cells sorted from blood, taken in a trial of the OX40 agonist ivuxolimab. The CDR3, as DNA: TGTGCCAGTGCGGGACACGATAACGAAAAACTGTTTTTT. Protein product: CASAGHDNEKLFF.